What follows are 30 T cell receptor beta chains derived from one specimen sequenced in a study of OX40 agonist ivuxolimab in advanced cancers. Data came from immunoSEQ multiplex PCR; TCRdb stores just in-frame clones and leaves some out. The sample lists approximately 100,000 clones; roughly 90% were seen once. Sequenced material: CD4+ or CD8+ T cells sorted from blood, taken in a trial of the OX40 agonist ivuxolimab. The receptors shown here come from an adult with an advanced solid tumor such as melanoma, head and neck, liver or kidney cancer.

J is TRBJ2-2 and V is TRBV14, with unresolved D. This CDR3 spans 13 amino acids. Trimming took 4 bases from V and 4 from J, leaving 7 bases between them. The germline V gene has CDR1 SGHDN and CDR2 FVKESK. CDR3 region: CASSRALTGELFF. The CDR3 DNA reads TGTGCCAGCAGCCGGGCCCTCACCGGGGAGCTGTTTTTT.

The chain joins TRBV5-1 to TRBJ2-5; D is unresolved. The ends were cut back, 4 bases at V and 4 bases at J, with 14 bases in the middle. Germline V gene sequence: CDR1 SGHRS, CDR2 YFSETQ. This CDR3 comprises 14 residues. Here the CDR3 reads CASSAGALGETQYF. CDR3 coding DNA: TGCGCCAGCAGCGCAGGAGCTTTAGGAGAGACCCAGTACTTC.

The chain carries TRBV2 and TRBJ2-7, with 8 bases aligning to TRBD1. This CDR3 spans 14 amino acids. Germline CDR1 and CDR2: SNHLY and FYNNEI. The trim removed 4 bases at V and 3 bases at J, leaving 5 bases unmatched. The CDR3 reads CASSGTGGFYEQYF. As DNA, the CDR3 is TGTGCCAGCAGTGGAACAGGGGGTTTCTACGAGCAGTACTTC.

The chain recombines TRBV11-1 with TRBJ2-3; D gene uncertain. Trimming cost V 2 bases and J 0 bases, with 0 bases left between them. This CDR3 has 12 residues. Germline V gives CDR1 SGHAT, CDR2 FQDESV (reference sequence). The CDR3 spells CASSLSTDTQYF. The CDR3, as DNA: TGTGCCAGCAGCTTAAGCACAGATACGCAGTATTTT. The full variable domain, in which reference TRBV11-1 and TRBJ2-3 provide the parts outside the CDR3, is EAEVAQSPRYKITEKSQAVAFWCDPISGHATLYWYRQILGQGPELLVQFQDESVVDDSQLPKDRFSAERLKGVDSTLKIQPAELGDSAMYLCASSLSTDTQYFGPGTRLTVL.

This clone was recorded once. The chain carries TRBV14 and TRBJ2-7; possibly TRBD1 or TRBD2 for D (5 bases each). The CDR3 spans 13 residues. Germline V gene lookup returns CDR1 SGHDN and CDR2 FVKESK. V was pared by 5 bases and J by 6 bases, with 14 bases between. DNA of the CDR3: TGTGCCAGCAGCTTCCATCCTGGGGGCGAGCAGTACTTC. As protein: CASSFHPGGEQYF.

A single count supports this clone. V usage is TRBV4-3 and J usage is TRBJ2-1; perhaps TRBD2 as D (6 bases). V gave up 0 bases and J gave up 7 bases, with 16 bases separating them. The CDR3 contains 16 residues. Per the germline V gene, CDR1 is LGHNA and CDR2 is YSLEER. The CDR3 here is CASSQDRRGAWNEQFF. The CDR3 bases are TGCGCCAGCAGCCAAGATCGGCGCGGGGCTTGGAATGAGCAGTTCTTC.

The chain combines TRBV19 with TRBJ1-2; D unclear. The CDR3 loop spans 11 amino acids. The germline CDR1 and CDR2 sequences are LNHDA and SQIVND (reference sequence). V was pared by 7 bases and J by 7 bases, with 10 bases between. DNA of the CDR3: TGTGCCAGTATGTCCGGATCTGGCTACACCTTC. It is translated as CASMSGSGYTF.

V is TRBV5-5 and J is TRBJ2-7, with D possibly being TRBD1 (6 bases). Germline loops: CDR1 SGHKS, CDR2 YYEKEE (reference sequence). The CDR3 sequence is 14 residues long. V was cut by 4 bases and J by 5 bases, with 16 bases left in between. The CDR3 DNA sequence: TGTGCCAGCAGCACCGGGACAAGTCGGCACGAGCAGTACTTC. It translates to CASSTGTSRHEQYF. Supplemented by reference TRBV5-5 and TRBJ2-7, the full variable domain reads DAGVTQSPTHLIKTRGQQVTLRCSPISGHKSVSWYQQVLGQGPQFIFQYYEKEERGRGNFPDRFSARQFPNYSSELNVNALLLGDSALYLCASSTGTSRHEQYFGPGTRLTVT.

The CDR3 bases are TGTGCCAGCAGCTTAGGACCGAGGGTGGGTGAGCAGTTCTTC. Amino acids: CASSLGPRVGEQFF. The V and J genes are TRBV7-7 and TRBJ2-1; D possibly corresponds to TRBD2 (5 bases). Trimming took 1 base from V and 9 from J, leaving 13 bases between them. The CDR3 loop spans 14 amino acids. CDR1 is SSHAT, CDR2 FNYEAQ, per germline (reference sequence).

This rearrangement joins TRBV18 to TRBJ2-2, with D perhaps being TRBD1 or TRBD2 (5 bases each). Germline V gene sequence: CDR1 KGHSH, CDR2 LQKENI. This CDR3 has 15 amino acids. V shed 2 bases and J shed 3 bases, with 10 bases lying between them. The CDR3 DNA sequence: TGTGCCAGCTCACCAGCAGGGACCCACACCGGGGAGCTGTTTTTT. Translated, it gives CASSPAGTHTGELFF.

The chain recombines TRBV27 with TRBJ2-2; D possibly corresponds to TRBD1 (6 bases). The germline V and J ends were trimmed by 7 bases and 0 bases, with 18 bases remaining between them. Germline loops: CDR1 MNHEY, CDR2 SMNVEV (reference sequence). The CDR3 is 17 amino acids. CDR3 in amino acids: CASKVAQGLSNTGELFF. The CDR3, as DNA: TGTGCCAGCAAGGTTGCCCAGGGGCTTTCGAACACCGGGGAGCTGTTTTTT.

The chain joins TRBV2 to TRBJ2-7; D not certain. The CDR3 covers 12 residues. V lost 3 bases, J lost 7 bases, and 10 bases lay in between. The germline V gene has CDR1 SNHLY and CDR2 FYNNEI. The CDR3 nucleotides read TGTGCCAGCAGTGAGATGCCCCTGGAGCAGTACTTC. Protein: CASSEMPLEQYF. Complete variable domain (other parts from reference TRBV2 and TRBJ2-7): EPEVTQTPSHQVTQMGQEVILRCVPISNHLYFYWYRQILGQKVEFLVSFYNNEISEKSEIFDDQFSVERPDGSNFTLKIRSTKLEDSAMYFCASSEMPLEQYFGPGTRLTVT.

This chain connects TRBV27 to TRBJ1-1; D uncertain. The CDR3 spans 15 residues. Trimming cost V 5 bases and J 5 bases, with 18 bases left between them. The germline CDR1 and CDR2 sequences are MNHEY and SMNVEV (reference sequence). The chain's CDR3 is CASSTPHKMGTEAFF. The CDR3 DNA sequence: TGTGCCAGCAGTACACCACATAAGATGGGGACTGAAGCTTTCTTT.

The rearrangement links TRBV10-2 to TRBJ2-3; a weak D match, TRBD1 (5 bases). CDR3 length equals 13 residues. The V gene lost 3 bases and the J gene lost 6 bases, with 10 bases spanning the gap. Germline V gene sequence: CDR1 WSHSY, CDR2 SAAADI. CDR3: CASSEGVPDTQYF. The CDR3 coding sequence is TGCGCCAGCAGTGAAGGGGTGCCGGATACGCAGTATTTT.

This clone appeared a few times. The CDR3 is CASSHPFGSGANVLTF. The CDR3 nucleotides are TGCGCCAGCAGTCATCCGTTTGGCTCTGGGGCCAACGTCCTGACTTTC. This rearrangement joins TRBV23-1 to TRBJ2-6; D remains ambiguous. TRBV23-1 is classed as an ORF, of uncertain function. There are 16 residues in the CDR3. The V end was cut by 3 bases, the J end by 0 bases, with 9 bases between.

This rearrangement joins TRBV4-3 to TRBJ2-7; TRBD1 matches at 9 bases. CDR1 is LGHNA and CDR2 is YSLEER in the germline V gene. Trimming cost V 1 base and J 2 bases; bases outside gene matches: 0. CDR3 size: 14 residues. The CDR3 reads CASSQGQGAYEQYF. Written as DNA, the CDR3 is TGCGCCAGCAGCCAAGGACAGGGGGCCTACGAGCAGTACTTC.

V gene TRBV15 combines with J gene TRBJ1-4; D is uncertain. CDR3 length: 15 residues. The V and J ends lost 1 base and 8 bases respectively, with 14 bases between them. The germline V gene encodes CDR1 LNHNV and CDR2 YYDKDF (reference sequence). The CDR3 bases are TGTGCCACCAGCAGAGGGACCCGATCGGGCGAAAAACTGTTTTTT. Translated, it gives CATSRGTRSGEKLFF.

The V and J genes are TRBV5-1 and TRBJ2-3, with 9 bases that match TRBD2. Germline trimming cut 4 bases from V and 8 bases from J; bases unmatched to any gene: 11. CDR3 size: 15 residues. Germline assignment: CDR1 SGHRS and CDR2 YFSETQ. The CDR3 is CASSAGTSNTGTQYF. DNA of the CDR3: TGCGCCAGCAGCGCCGGGACTAGCAATACTGGTACGCAGTATTTT.

The chain links TRBV18 to TRBJ2-3; D is unresolved. The CDR3 loop spans 13 amino acids. Germline V gene sequence: CDR1 KGHSH, CDR2 LQKENI. V dropped 8 bases and J dropped 0 bases, with 9 bases sitting between them. CDR3 residues: CASQGSSTDTQYF. DNA for the CDR3: TGTGCCAGCCAAGGGTCGAGCACAGATACGCAGTATTTT.

The V and J genes are TRBV11-3 and TRBJ2-1; 7 bases fit TRBD1. Germline V gene lookup returns CDR1 SGHNT and CDR2 YENEEA. Germline trimming cut 6 bases from V and 10 bases from J; bases unmatched to any gene: 6. The CDR3 is 12 residues long. CDR3 DNA: TGTGCCAGCAGTTTAACAGGGGTCGAGCAGTTCTTC. This encodes CASSLTGVEQFF.

The chain has TRBV5-4 and TRBJ2-7; D is possibly TRBD2 (6 bases). Germline V gene data show CDR1 as SGHNT and CDR2 as YYREEE (reference sequence). The length of the CDR3 is 15 residues. Trimming pared 2 bases from V and 1 base from J, leaving 13 bases between. CDR3 DNA sequence: TGTGCCAGCAGCTTCCCCGGGACTGAGTCCTACGAGCAGTACTTC. It codes for CASSFPGTESYEQYF.

This chain uses TRBV7-2 with TRBJ1-2; D ambiguous. The CDR3 runs 12 residues. The V gene lost 2 bases and the J gene lost 3 bases, with 4 bases spanning the gap. Per germline, CDR1 SGHTA and CDR2 FQGNSA. This CDR3 is CASSLRYYGYTF. The CDR3 DNA reads as TGTGCCAGCAGCTTAAGATACTATGGCTACACCTTC.

The chain employs TRBV7-9 and TRBJ2-7; a possible D gene is TRBD2 (6 bases). Between the trimmed V and J ends, which lost 2 bases and 3 bases, there was a span of 8 bases. This CDR3 spans 13 amino acids. The V gene's germline CDR1 is SEHNR and CDR2 FQNEAQ (reference sequence). CDR3: CASSLSGVYEQYF. Written as DNA, the CDR3 is TGTGCCAGCAGCTTATCGGGGGTCTACGAGCAGTACTTC. Using reference TRBV7-9 and TRBJ2-7 for the parts outside the CDR3, the full variable domain is DTGVSQNPRHKITKRGQNVTFRCDPISEHNRLYWYRQTLGQGPEFLTYFQNEAQLEKSRLLSDRFSAERPKGSFSTLEIQRTEQGDSAMYLCASSLSGVYEQYFGPGTRLTVT.

This chain uses TRBV5-1 with TRBJ2-5; 7 bases map to TRBD2. The germline V gene has CDR1 SGHRS and CDR2 YFSETQ. The V segment lost 4 bases and the J segment 5 bases; nucleotides outside the gene matches: 11. CDR3 length: 15 amino acids. The CDR3 here is CASSPAAGEWETQYF. CDR3 nucleotide sequence: TGCGCCAGCAGCCCCGCGGCGGGGGAGTGGGAGACCCAGTACTTC.

V and J are TRBV4-3 and TRBJ2-1; 10 bases fit TRBD2. Germline CDR1 reads LGHNA; CDR2 reads YSLEER. V shed 1 base and J 2 bases; nucleotides not matched to a gene: 14. This CDR3 has 20 amino acids. The CDR3 reads CASSQAPLAGAVATYNEQFF. CDR3 coding DNA: TGCGCCAGCAGCCAAGCCCCGCTAGCGGGGGCGGTTGCCACCTACAATGAGCAGTTCTTC.

This sequence joins TRBV11-2 and TRBJ2-1, with 13 bases aligning to TRBD2. The CDR3 length is 18 residues. Germline V lookup: CDR1 SGHAT, CDR2 FQNNGV. Trimming cost V 0 bases and J 4 bases; bases outside gene matches: 6. The CDR3 is CASSLDLVTSGRYNEQFF. The CDR3 bases are TGTGCCAGCAGCTTAGATTTGGTGACTAGCGGGAGGTACAATGAGCAGTTCTTC.

This clone was seen only a few times. The chain uses TRBV25-1 and TRBJ2-2; the match to TRBD2 covers 7 bases. The V gene's germline CDR1 is MGHDK and CDR2 SYGVNS. The CDR3 loop spans 15 amino acids. Losses at the gene ends were 1 base for V and 5 bases for J; bases not matched to a gene: 4. The CDR3 DNA is TGTGCCAGCAGTGAATTGGGTAGCGGGACCGGGGAGCTGTTTTTT. It encodes CASSELGSGTGELFF.

This chain uses TRBV7-9 with TRBJ2-3; TRBD1 is a possible D gene (5 bases). The CDR3 runs to 13 residues. Trimming took off 5 bases at V and 4 bases at J, with 10 bases between the two ends. Germline CDR1 and CDR2: SEHNR and FQNEAQ (reference sequence). CDR3 in amino acids: CASSETRADTQYF. The CDR3 DNA reads TGTGCCAGCAGCGAAACCAGGGCAGATACGCAGTATTTT.

J is TRBJ1-2 and V is TRBV7-6, with a weak D call TRBD1 (6 bases). Trimming took 4 bases from V and 8 from J, leaving 14 bases between them. This CDR3 contains 13 residues. Germline V lookup: CDR1 SGHVS, CDR2 FNYEAQ. CDR3 nucleotide sequence: TGTGCCAGCAGCTCCGGGGGGGCTGGCGGCTACACCTTC. Encoded protein: CASSSGGAGGYTF.

The V call is TRBV11-2, the J call TRBJ2-7; D is possibly TRBD1 or TRBD2 (6 bases each). Germline V gene lookup returns CDR1 SGHAT and CDR2 FQNNGV. The CDR3 contains 12 residues. Trimming shortened V by 9 bases and J by 6 bases, and 15 bases separated the two germline ends. The CDR3 reads CARGGKDCEQYF. Written as DNA, the CDR3 is TGTGCCAGAGGGGGGAAGGATTGCGAGCAGTACTTC.